The 13 T cell receptor beta chains listed next were all sequenced from one sample in a study of T-cell memory formation after mild COVID-19 (dated by TCRdb to about 2021). The library was obtained by 5' RACE. The sample was run on an Illumina NovaSeq 6000. The raw public data were reprocessed by TCRdb itself: fastp quality trimming at Q25, MiXCR clonotype calling, in-frame beta chains only. Rows with a matching CDR3 protein are joined into one entry that keeps the most common DNA and genes. This sample lists around 120,000 distinct CDR3 sequences; 15% to 20% were detected once. Of the sample, approximately 15% falls within the top ten clones. Source material: PBMCs or a T cell subset sorted from them (not recorded which). These receptors came from an adult woman who had mild COVID-19 (a few samples of this study predate the infection). The sample titles of this study are shuffled in the database, so cell type and time point are left out; the donor was told from shared clones.

This clonotype was detected only a few times. The V call is TRBV7-2, the J call TRBJ2-5; 8 bases align to TRBD2. CDR1 SGHTA and CDR2 FQGNSA come from the germline V gene. With 6 bases clipped from V and 4 bases from J, the junction kept 13 bases outside the gene matches. CDR3 size: 16 residues. The CDR3 spells CASRIPGGGIGETQYF. The CDR3 region has the DNA TGTGCCAGCAGGATTCCCGGGGGGGGGATTGGAGAGACCCAGTACTTC.

The gene calls are TRBV5-4 and TRBJ2-3; 13 nucleotides match TRBD2. V gave up 7 bases and J gave up 0 bases; unmatched junction bases: 8. Germline V gene lookup returns CDR1 SGHNT and CDR2 YYREEE (reference sequence). The CDR3 is made up of 17 amino acids. CDR3 residues: CASALGLAGSSTDTQYF. The CDR3 bases are TGTGCCAGCGCCCTGGGACTAGCGGGGTCAAGCACAGATACGCAGTATTTT.

CDR3 region: CSAKQEGLDYGYTF. The CDR3 DNA follows: TGCAGTGCCAAACAAGAGGGTCTGGACTATGGCTACACCTTC. The chain employs TRBV20-1 and TRBJ1-2; the D is unclear. CDR1 and CDR2 from the germline V gene are DFQATT and SNEGSKA (reference sequence). The ends were cut back, 6 bases at V and 3 bases at J, with 17 bases in the middle. The CDR3 covers 14 residues.

J is TRBJ1-3 and V is TRBV4-2; no clear D gene. CDR1 is LGHNA and CDR2 is YNFKEQ in the germline V gene. The CDR3 is 15 residues long. V was clipped by 1 base and J by 0 bases, with 7 bases between them. This chain's CDR3 is CASSQGLSSGNTIYF. The CDR3 nucleotides are TGTGCCAGCAGCCAAGGCCTCAGCTCTGGAAACACCATATATTTT.

This clonotype came up a few times. The V and J genes are TRBV4-1 and TRBJ1-1, with D possibly being TRBD1 (5 bases). This CDR3 region has 17 residues. Trimming took off 0 bases at V and 1 base at J, with 15 bases between the two ends. Germline loops: CDR1 MGHRA, CDR2 YSYEKL. The CDR3 loop is CASSQDRLEGSNTEAFF. Here the CDR3 DNA reads TGCGCCAGCAGCCAAGATCGTCTAGAGGGGTCGAACACTGAAGCTTTCTTT.

This sequence joins TRBV20-1 and TRBJ2-7, with D tentatively TRBD1 (6 bases). Per the germline V gene, CDR1 is DFQATT and CDR2 is SNEGSKA (reference sequence). The germline V and J ends were trimmed by 4 bases and 0 bases, with 13 bases remaining between them. The CDR3 runs to 14 residues. In DNA, the CDR3 is TGCAGTGCTACAGGGGCCTCCACCTCCTACGAGCAGTACTTC. Residues: CSATGASTSYEQYF.

The J gene is TRBJ2-1, the V gene TRBV9; the D gene is possibly TRBD2 (6 bases). V was cut by 3 bases and J by 2 bases, with 12 bases left in between. This CDR3 has 15 amino acids. Germline V gene data show CDR1 as SGDLS and CDR2 as YYNGEE. The CDR3 region is CASSAGLFAYNEQFF. In DNA, the CDR3 is TGTGCCAGCAGCGCGGGACTCTTCGCCTACAATGAGCAGTTCTTC.

In this sample, this clonotype turned up a few times. The gene calls are TRBV4-2 and TRBJ1-4; D remains unclear. The CDR3 length is 15 residues. CDR1 and CDR2 (germline): LGHNA, YNFKEQ. The V and J ends lost 0 bases and 6 bases respectively, with 11 bases between them. CDR3 nucleotides: TGTGCCAGCAGCCAAGAAGCGACGGGTGATGAAAAACTGTTTTTT. Translated: CASSQEATGDEKLFF.

This clonotype was counted ten times or more. V gene TRBV4-1 combines with J gene TRBJ2-3, with 11 bases aligning to TRBD2. Unmatched junction bases numbered 8, after V lost 2 bases and J lost 1 base. The germline CDR1 and CDR2 sequences are MGHRA and YSYEKL. The CDR3 extends over 18 amino acids. CDR3 sequence (DNA): TGCGCCAGCAGCCAACCGGGACTAGCGGCGGGAGGCACAGATACGCAGTATTTT. Residues: CASSQPGLAAGGTDTQYF.

The DNA for the CDR3 is TGTGCCAGCAGCTATCAGCCGGGACAGGGTACCTACGAGCAGTACTTC. Amino acid sequence: CASSYQPGQGTYEQYF. This chain connects TRBV7-9 to TRBJ2-7; 9 bases are a match to TRBD1. This CDR3 is 16 amino acids long. Trimming took 4 bases from V and 2 from J; bases not matched to a gene: 9. Germline V CDR1 and CDR2: SEHNR, FQNEAQ (reference sequence).

This rearrangement joins TRBV10-3 to TRBJ1-2, with a tentative D call TRBD1 (6 bases). The V end was cut by 6 bases, the J end by 4 bases, with 18 bases between. This CDR3 is 15 amino acids long. Germline CDR1 reads ENHRY; CDR2 reads SYGVKD. The DNA of the CDR3 is TGTGCCATCAGGCCCCAAGCGGACAGCGGCTATGGCTACACCTTC. Translated, it gives CAIRPQADSGYGYTF.

This clonotype was seen a handful of times. The rearrangement uses TRBV4-1 and TRBJ2-5, with D tentatively TRBD2 (6 bases). CDR1 and CDR2 (germline): MGHRA, YSYEKL. V shed 0 bases and J shed 2 bases, with 16 bases lying between them. The CDR3 totals 17 residues. The CDR3 is CASSQEFGGETQETQYF. DNA of the CDR3: TGCGCCAGCAGCCAAGAGTTCGGCGGGGAGACACAAGAGACCCAGTACTTC.

The CDR3 here is CACWTLSNTEAFF. CDR3 coding DNA: TGTGCCTGTTGGACACTGTCGAACACTGAAGCTTTCTTT. The V call is TRBV30, the J call TRBJ1-1; a possible D gene is TRBD1 (5 bases). From germline, CDR1 is GTSNPN and CDR2 SVGIG (reference sequence). This CDR3 comprises 13 residues. The V and J ends lost 6 bases and 1 base respectively, with 12 bases between them.